This TCR beta chain was obtained from a study of shared clonotypes between healthy human individuals. Study overall: Participating donors consisted of a couple of women and three men aged 18 to 49. The study, taken as a whole, reports: Among donors, clonotype sharing was expected to be affected by sequencing depth.

Notes on this clone: Its antigen is as yet unknown.

Naive CD8 populations comprised CD45RO-negative cells positively selected for CCR7, excluding terminally differentiated effector memory CD45RA+ cells. Every contributor of samples was a Caucasian grown-up residing in Nashville, Tennessee. The CDR3 runs 15 residues. With V trimmed by 6 bases and J by 2 bases, 7 bases remained unmatched. Germline V CDR1 and CDR2: MNHEY, SMNVEV (reference sequence). Generated by immunoSEQ multiplex PCR, the TCRdb table keeps only in-frame clones and is missing some. This sample has about 2,100,000 clones, with 85% to 95% found just once. The specimen was naive CD8+ T cells from PBMCs. The rearrangement uses TRBV27 and TRBJ2-3; TRBD2 matches at 8 bases. The receptor's source is a man aged 18 to 30 in good health. Some clones in this sample may be carry-over from other donors' samples. CDR3 DNA: TGTGCCAGCAGCCCACCGGGACTAGACACAGATACGCAGTATTTT. Translated, it gives CASSPPGLDTDTQYF.